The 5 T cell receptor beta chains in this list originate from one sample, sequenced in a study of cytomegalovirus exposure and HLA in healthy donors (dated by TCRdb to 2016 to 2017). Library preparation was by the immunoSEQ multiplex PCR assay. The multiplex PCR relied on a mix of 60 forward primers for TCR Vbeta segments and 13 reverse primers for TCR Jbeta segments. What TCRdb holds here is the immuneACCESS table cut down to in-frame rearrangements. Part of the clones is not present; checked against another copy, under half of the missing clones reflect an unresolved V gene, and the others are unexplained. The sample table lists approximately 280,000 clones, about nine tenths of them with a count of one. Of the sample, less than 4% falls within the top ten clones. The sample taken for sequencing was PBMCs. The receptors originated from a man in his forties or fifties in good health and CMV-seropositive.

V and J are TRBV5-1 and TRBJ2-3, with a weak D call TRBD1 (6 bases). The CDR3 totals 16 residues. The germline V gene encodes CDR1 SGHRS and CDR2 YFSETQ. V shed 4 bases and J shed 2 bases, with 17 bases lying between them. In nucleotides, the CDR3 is TGCGCCAGCAGCCATGTACAGGGTTCCCCCACAGATACGCAGTATTTT. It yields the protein CASSHVQGSPTDTQYF.

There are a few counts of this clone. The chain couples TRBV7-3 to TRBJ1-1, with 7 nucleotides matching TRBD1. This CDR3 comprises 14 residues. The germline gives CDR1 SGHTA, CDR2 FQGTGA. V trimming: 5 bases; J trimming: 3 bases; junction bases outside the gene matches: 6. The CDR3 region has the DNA TGTGCCAGCAGCCCCCGGCAGGGGGACACTGAAGCTTTCTTT. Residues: CASSPRQGDTEAFF.

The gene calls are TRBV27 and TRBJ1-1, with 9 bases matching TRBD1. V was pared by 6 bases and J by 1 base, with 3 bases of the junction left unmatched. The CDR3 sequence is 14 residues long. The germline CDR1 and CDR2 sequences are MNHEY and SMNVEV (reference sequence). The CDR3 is CASRDRGGNTEAFF. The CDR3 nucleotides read TGTGCCAGCAGGGACAGGGGTGGGAACACTGAAGCTTTCTTT.

CDR3 sequence: CASSDGTSGNEQFF. The CDR3 DNA reads TGTGCCAGCAGTGACGGGACTAGCGGCAATGAGCAGTTCTTC. This chain uses TRBV28 with TRBJ2-1, with 11 bases fitting TRBD2. Germline CDR1 and CDR2: MDHEN and SYDVKM. V dropped 5 bases and J dropped 6; count of bases not matched to a gene: 3. The CDR3 loop spans 14 amino acids.

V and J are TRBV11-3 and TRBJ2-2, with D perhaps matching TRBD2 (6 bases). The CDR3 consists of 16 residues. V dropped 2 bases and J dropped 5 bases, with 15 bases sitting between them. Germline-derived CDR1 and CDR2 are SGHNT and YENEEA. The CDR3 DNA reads TGTGCCAGCAGCTTACGGGAGAAAGGTTGGACCGGGGAGCTGTTTTTT. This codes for CASSLREKGWTGELFF.